This T cell receptor (beta chain) originates from a study of blood T cell repertoires in COVID-19. The wider study: Some COVID-19 samples were acute and others convalescent; all came from the United States, Italy and Spain. Nucleic acid was either cDNA or gDNA, and it came from T cells, B-cell-depleted T cells, or PBMCs.

V lost 2 bases, J lost 2 bases, and 9 bases stayed unmatched. CDR1 and CDR2 (germline): SGHTA, FQGNSA. The CDR3 is 17 residues long. Authors' analysis steps: Amplifying reference gene primers gave estimates of nucleated cell counts. The repertoire was sequenced with immunoSEQ multiplex PCR; TCRdb's copy has only in-frame clones and lacks some. Clone size and V and J calls were adopted from that table, with D and trimming inferred from the DNA. The table includes 95,000 to 100,000 clones, approximately 84% detected once. The source material was peripheral blood. V gene TRBV7-2 combines with J gene TRBJ2-5; 9 bases are a match to TRBD2. This sequence originates from a woman aged 55-69 years with acute or convalescent COVID-19. This CDR3 reads CASSLLPWAGGQETQYF. The CDR3 region has the DNA TGTGCCAGCAGCTTACTCCCTTGGGCGGGGGGGCAAGAGACCCAGTACTTC.